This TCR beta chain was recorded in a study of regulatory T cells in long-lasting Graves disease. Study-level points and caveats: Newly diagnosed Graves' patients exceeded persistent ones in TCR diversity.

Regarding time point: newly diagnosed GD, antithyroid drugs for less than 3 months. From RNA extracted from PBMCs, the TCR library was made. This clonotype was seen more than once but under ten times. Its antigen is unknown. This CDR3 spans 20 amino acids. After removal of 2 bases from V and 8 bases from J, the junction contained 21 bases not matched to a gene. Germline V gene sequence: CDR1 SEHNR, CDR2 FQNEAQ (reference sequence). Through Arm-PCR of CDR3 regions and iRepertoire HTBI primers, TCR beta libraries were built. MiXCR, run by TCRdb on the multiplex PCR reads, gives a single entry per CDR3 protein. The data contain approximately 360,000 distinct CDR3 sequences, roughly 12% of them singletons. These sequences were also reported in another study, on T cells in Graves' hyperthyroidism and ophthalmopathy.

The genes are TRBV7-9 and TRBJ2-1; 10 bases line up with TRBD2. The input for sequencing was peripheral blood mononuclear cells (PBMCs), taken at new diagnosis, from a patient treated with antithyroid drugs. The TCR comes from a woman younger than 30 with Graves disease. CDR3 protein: CASSLSVLDRRTSGVDEQFF. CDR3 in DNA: TGTGCCAGCAGCTTATCGGTATTAGATAGACGTACTAGCGGGGTCGATGAGCAGTTCTTC. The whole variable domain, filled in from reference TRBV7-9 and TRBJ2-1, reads DTGVSQNPRHKITKRGQNVTFRCDPISEHNRLYWYRQTLGQGPEFLTYFQNEAQLEKSRLLSDRFSAERPKGSFSTLEIQRTEQGDSAMYLCASSLSVLDRRTSGVDEQFFGPGTRLTVL.